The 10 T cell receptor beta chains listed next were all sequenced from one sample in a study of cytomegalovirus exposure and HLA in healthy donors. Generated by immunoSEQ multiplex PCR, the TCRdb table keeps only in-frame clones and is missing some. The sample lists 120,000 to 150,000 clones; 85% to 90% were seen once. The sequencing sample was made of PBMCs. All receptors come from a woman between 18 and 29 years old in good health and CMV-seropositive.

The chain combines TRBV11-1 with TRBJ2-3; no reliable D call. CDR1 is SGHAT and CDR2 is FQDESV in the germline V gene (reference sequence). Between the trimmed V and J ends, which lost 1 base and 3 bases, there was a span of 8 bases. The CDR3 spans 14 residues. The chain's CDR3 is CASSLGRRTDTQYF. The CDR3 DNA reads TGTGCCAGCAGCTTAGGTCGGCGGACAGATACGCAGTATTTT.

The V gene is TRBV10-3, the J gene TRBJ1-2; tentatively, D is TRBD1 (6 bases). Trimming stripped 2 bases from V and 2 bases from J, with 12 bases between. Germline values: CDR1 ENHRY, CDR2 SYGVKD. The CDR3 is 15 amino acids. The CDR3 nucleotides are TGTGCCATCAGTGAGGGCGGACAGCGAAACTATGGCTACACCTTC. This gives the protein CAISEGGQRNYGYTF.

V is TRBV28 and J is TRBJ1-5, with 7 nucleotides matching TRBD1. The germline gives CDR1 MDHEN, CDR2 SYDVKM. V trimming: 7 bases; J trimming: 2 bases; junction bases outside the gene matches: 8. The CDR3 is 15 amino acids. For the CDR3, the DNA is TGTGCCAGCACTCGACAGGGCTTGGGCAATCAGCCCCAGCATTTT. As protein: CASTRQGLGNQPQHF.

DNA for the CDR3: TGTGCCAGCAGCCGACTTACAGGACCGAACACCGGGGAGCTGTTTTTT. This sequence encodes CASSRLTGPNTGELFF. V and J are TRBV13 and TRBJ2-2; perhaps TRBD1 as D (5 bases). The CDR3 has 16 amino acids. Germline lookup yields CDR1 PRHDT and CDR2 FYEKMQ (reference sequence). Trimming removed 5 bases from V and 0 bases from J, with 13 bases in between.

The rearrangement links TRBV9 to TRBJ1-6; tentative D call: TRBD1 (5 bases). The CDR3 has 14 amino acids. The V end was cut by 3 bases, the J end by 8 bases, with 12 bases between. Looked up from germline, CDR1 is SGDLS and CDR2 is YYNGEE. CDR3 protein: CASSARGEHSPLHF. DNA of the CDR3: TGTGCCAGCAGCGCCCGGGGGGAACATTCACCCCTCCACTTT. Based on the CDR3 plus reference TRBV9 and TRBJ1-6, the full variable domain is DSGVTQTPKHLITATGQRVTLRCSPRSGDLSVYWYQQSLDQGLQFLIQYYNGEERAKGNILERFSAQQFPDLHSELNLSSLELGDSALYFCASSARGEHSPLHFGNGTRLTVT.

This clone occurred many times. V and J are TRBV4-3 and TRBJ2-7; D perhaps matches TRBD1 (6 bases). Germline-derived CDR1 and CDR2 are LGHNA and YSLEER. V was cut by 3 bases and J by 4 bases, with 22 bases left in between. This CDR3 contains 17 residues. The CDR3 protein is CASSQGAVWGIGYEQYF. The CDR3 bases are TGCGCCAGCAGCCAGGGGGCGGTTTGGGGAATTGGTTACGAGCAGTACTTC.

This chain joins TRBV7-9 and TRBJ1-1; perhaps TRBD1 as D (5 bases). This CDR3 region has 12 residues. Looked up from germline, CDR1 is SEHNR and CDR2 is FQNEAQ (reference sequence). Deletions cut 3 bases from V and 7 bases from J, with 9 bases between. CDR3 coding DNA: TGTGCCAGCAGCTTCAGGGAAGGTGAAGCTTTCTTT. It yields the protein CASSFREGEAFF.

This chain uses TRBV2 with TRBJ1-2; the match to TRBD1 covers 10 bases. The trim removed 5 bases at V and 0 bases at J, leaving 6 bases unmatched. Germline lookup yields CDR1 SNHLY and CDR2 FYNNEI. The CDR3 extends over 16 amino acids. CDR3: CASSLGQGFSNYGYTF. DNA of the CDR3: TGTGCCAGCAGTCTGGGACAGGGGTTTTCTAACTATGGCTACACCTTC.

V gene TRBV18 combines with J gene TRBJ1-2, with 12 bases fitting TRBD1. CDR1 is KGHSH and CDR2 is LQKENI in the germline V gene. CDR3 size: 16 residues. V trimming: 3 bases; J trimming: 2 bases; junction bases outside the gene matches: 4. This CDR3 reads CASSPPGTGGNYGYTF. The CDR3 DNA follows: TGTGCCAGCTCACCCCCCGGGACAGGGGGCAACTATGGCTACACCTTC.

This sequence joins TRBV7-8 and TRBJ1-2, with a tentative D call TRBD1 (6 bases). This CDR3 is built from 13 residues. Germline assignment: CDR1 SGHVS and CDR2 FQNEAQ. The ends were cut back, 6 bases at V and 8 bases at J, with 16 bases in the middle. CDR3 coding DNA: TGTGCCAGCAGTATACTCCACAGGGACGGCTACACCTTC. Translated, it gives CASSILHRDGYTF.